This entry lists 29 T cell receptor beta chains sequenced from one sample in a study of cytomegalovirus exposure and HLA in healthy donors. PCR involved 60 Vbeta and 13 Jbeta primers. Produced via immunoSEQ multiplex PCR; TCRdb's table is partial and in-frame only. The data contain approximately 88,000 clones, under 85% of them seen just once; the ten biggest clones take up 1.3% to 1.5%. The sequencing sample was made of PBMCs. These receptors were taken from a male donor in good health and CMV-seronegative.

The rearrangement uses TRBV6-5 and TRBJ1-5; D is uncertain. In germline, CDR1 is MNHEY, CDR2 SVGAGI. Trimming removed 6 bases from V and 6 bases from J, with 15 bases in between. The CDR3 consists of 14 residues. Written as DNA, the CDR3 is TGTGCCAGCAGCCGCCGGGAGTTTCTTCAGCCCCAGCATTTT. Amino acids: CASSRREFLQPQHF.

The chain recombines TRBV28 with TRBJ2-7, with TRBD1 matching 11 bases. This CDR3 contains 15 residues. V shed 4 bases and J 4 bases; nucleotides not matched to a gene: 6. The germline V gene has CDR1 MDHEN and CDR2 SYDVKM. The CDR3 reads CASSSKGTGGYEQYF. The CDR3 DNA is TGTGCCAGCAGTTCTAAAGGGACAGGGGGATACGAGCAGTACTTC. Looking up the rest from reference TRBV28 and TRBJ2-7 gives the full variable domain: DVKVTQSSRYLVKRTGEKVFLECVQDMDHENMFWYRQDPGLGLRLIYFSYDVKMKEKGDIPEGYSVSREKKERFSLILESASTNQTSMYLCASSSKGTGGYEQYFGPGTRLTVT.

J is TRBJ2-7 and V is TRBV27, with 7 positions matching TRBD2. V lost 5 bases to trimming and J lost 3 bases; unmatched junction nucleotides: 16. Germline values: CDR1 MNHEY, CDR2 SMNVEV (reference sequence). CDR3 length: 17 residues. The CDR3 reads CASSTRRGVWELYEQYF. The CDR3 DNA reads as TGTGCCAGCAGTACGCGCCGGGGGGTCTGGGAACTCTACGAGCAGTACTTC.

This chain uses TRBV6-5 with TRBJ2-3, with 11 bases matching TRBD2. Germline loops: CDR1 MNHEY, CDR2 SVGAGI. The CDR3 is made up of 15 amino acids. J gave up 2 bases and V 6 bases, and 4 bases lay outside the gene matches. The CDR3 DNA reads as TGTGCCAGCAGACAGGGACTAGCGGACACAGATACGCAGTATTTT. As protein: CASRQGLADTDTQYF.

The chain links TRBV19 to TRBJ1-5; TRBD1 agrees at 7 bases. Trimming took 7 bases from V and 0 from J; bases not matched to a gene: 12. The CDR3 length is 17 residues. From germline, CDR1 is LNHDA and CDR2 SQIVND (reference sequence). The CDR3 sequence: CASIRTGLRGSNQPQHF. In nucleotides, the CDR3 is TGTGCCAGTATCCGGACAGGTCTAAGGGGTAGCAATCAGCCCCAGCATTTT.

This clone was seen only once. The CDR3 region is CASSFEREGNRIGEQFF. The CDR3, as DNA: TGTGCCAGCAGTTTTGAGCGGGAGGGGAATCGTATCGGTGAGCAGTTCTTC. V gene TRBV28 combines with J gene TRBJ2-1; 10 nucleotides align to TRBD2. Trimming cost V 3 bases and J 9 bases; bases outside gene matches: 14. Germline loops: CDR1 MDHEN, CDR2 SYDVKM. This CDR3 is 17 amino acids long.

This clone appeared a few times. CDR3 residues: CASSRLTGSLGEQYF. In DNA form, the CDR3 reads TGTGCCAGCAGCCGCCTCACAGGGTCCTTGGGCGAGCAGTACTTC. The chain combines TRBV6-5 with TRBJ2-7; possibly TRBD1 for D (6 bases). CDR3 size: 15 residues. CDR1 MNHEY and CDR2 SVGAGI come from the germline V gene. V was trimmed by 6 bases and J by 6 bases, leaving 21 bases between them.

This chain joins TRBV7-3 and TRBJ2-1, with 7 bases aligning to TRBD2. CDR1 and CDR2 (germline): SGHTA, FQGTGA. V shed 5 bases, J shed 4 bases, and the junction held 5 bases outside the gene matches. CDR3 length equals 14 residues. The CDR3: CASSTTGGYNEQFF. CDR3 bases: TGTGCCAGCAGCACGACGGGGGGTTACAATGAGCAGTTCTTC.

The chain joins TRBV4-1 to TRBJ2-1; tentatively, D is TRBD1 (5 bases). Between the trimmed V and J ends, which lost 0 bases and 1 base, there was a span of 16 bases. This CDR3 is built from 18 residues. The germline gives CDR1 MGHRA, CDR2 YSYEKL. The CDR3 DNA follows: TGCGCCAGCAGCCAAGATTGGGGCACTCCACGGTCCTACAATGAGCAGTTCTTC. It yields the protein CASSQDWGTPRSYNEQFF.

This rearrangement joins TRBV18 to TRBJ1-1; no reliable D call. Germline V gives CDR1 KGHSH, CDR2 LQKENI. The CDR3 sequence is 14 residues long. Trimming pared 1 base from V and 5 bases from J, leaving 11 bases between. This CDR3 is CASSPLWLATEAFF. CDR3 DNA sequence: TGTGCCAGCTCACCACTATGGTTAGCGACTGAAGCTTTCTTT.

This clone appeared a single time. The chain combines TRBV5-8 with TRBJ1-5; D not certain. The germline gives CDR1 SGHTS, CDR2 YDEGEE. V gave up 1 base and J gave up 15 bases, with 11 bases separating them. This CDR3 comprises 11 residues. DNA of the CDR3: TGTGCCAGCAGCTTGCGGGTTTTATGGCATTTT. Its translation is CASSLRVLWHF. The variable domain in full, with the rest retrieved from reference TRBV5-8 and TRBJ1-5, is EAGVTQSPTHLIKTRGQQATLRCSPISGHTSVYWYQQALGLGLQFLLWYDEGEERNRGNFPPRFSGRQFPNYSSELNVNALELEDSALYLCASSLRVLWHFGDGTRLSIL.

This clone was detected only once. The chain carries TRBV19 and TRBJ1-1, with D unresolved. CDR3 length equals 14 residues. Germline CDR1 is LNHDA and CDR2 is SQIVND (reference sequence). Trimming shortened V by 1 base and J by 4 bases, and 10 bases separated the two germline ends. CDR3 protein: CASSIGTDRTEAFF. The CDR3 DNA is TGTGCCAGTAGTATAGGAACAGACCGCACTGAAGCTTTCTTT.

The gene calls are TRBV5-4 and TRBJ2-5; TRBD1 aligns across 11 bases. This CDR3 comprises 16 residues. Trimming cost V 4 bases and J 3 bases; bases outside gene matches: 8. Germline CDR1 reads SGHNT; CDR2 reads YYREEE (reference sequence). The CDR3 DNA sequence: TGTGCCAGCAGCGTGCCGGGACAGGGGGTTAAAGAGACCCAGTACTTC. Residues: CASSVPGQGVKETQYF. The variable domain in full, with the rest retrieved from reference TRBV5-4 and TRBJ2-5, is ETGVTQSPTHLIKTRGQQVTLRCSSQSGHNTVSWYQQALGQGPQFIFQYYREEENGRGNFPPRFSGLQFPNYSSELNVNALELDDSALYLCASSVPGQGVKETQYFGPGTRLLVL.

V usage is TRBV19 and J usage is TRBJ1-2, with D perhaps matching TRBD1 (5 bases). CDR1 LNHDA and CDR2 SQIVND come from the germline V gene (reference sequence). The CDR3 totals 14 residues. V gave up 4 bases and J gave up 5 bases, with 14 bases separating them. CDR3 DNA sequence: TGTGCCAGTAGTAGGGCGGGGGTAGGTTATGGCTACACCTTC. Its translation is CASSRAGVGYGYTF.

The rearrangement uses TRBV10-3 and TRBJ2-5; TRBD2 aligns across 9 bases. Trimming removed 0 bases from V and 2 bases from J; junction bases left unmatched: 4. There are 16 residues in the CDR3. From germline, CDR1 is ENHRY and CDR2 SYGVKD. In DNA, the CDR3 is TGTGCCATCAGTGAGTCGTTAGCGGGGGTACAAGAGACCCAGTACTTC. Encoded protein: CAISESLAGVQETQYF.

This clone was detected only a few times. V usage is TRBV5-4 and J usage is TRBJ2-7; 9 nucleotides align to TRBD1. V lost 4 bases, J lost 3 bases, and 5 bases stayed unmatched. The CDR3 length is 14 residues. Per germline, CDR1 SGHNT and CDR2 YYREEE (reference sequence). CDR3 in amino acids: CASSHGQGIYEQYF. The CDR3 coding sequence is TGTGCCAGCAGCCACGGACAGGGGATCTACGAGCAGTACTTC.

V gene TRBV5-4 combines with J gene TRBJ2-5; 13 bases are a match to TRBD2. With 4 bases clipped from V and 2 bases from J, the junction kept 5 bases outside the gene matches. CDR1 and CDR2 (germline): SGHNT, YYREEE (reference sequence). CDR3 size: 16 residues. The CDR3 DNA is TGTGCCAGCAGCCCCGGGACTAGCGGGGTACAAGAGACCCAGTACTTC. Translating it yields CASSPGTSGVQETQYF.

The rearrangement joins TRBV5-8 to TRBJ1-5; possibly TRBD1 for D (6 bases). From germline, CDR1 is SGHTS and CDR2 YDEGEE. V dropped 2 bases and J dropped 4 bases, with 16 bases sitting between them. The CDR3 runs 16 residues. CDR3 loop: CASSFWGGGHNQPQHF. CDR3 DNA sequence: TGTGCCAGCAGCTTTTGGGGAGGGGGTCATAATCAGCCCCAGCATTTT.

This chain joins TRBV9 and TRBJ2-7; maybe TRBD2 (5 bases). The CDR3 covers 18 residues. The germline gives CDR1 SGDLS, CDR2 YYNGEE. V lost 1 base, J lost 6 bases, and 26 bases lay in between. The CDR3 DNA reads TGTGCCAGCAGCGTACGGGGAGTCGGAAATTCAGGATTATTCGAGCAGTACTTC. Protein sequence: CASSVRGVGNSGLFEQYF.

Concerning this clone itself: Other DNA sequences within the sample encode an identical CDR3. V usage is TRBV7-9 and J usage is TRBJ1-6, with TRBD1 identical over 8 bases. Germline V lookup: CDR1 SEHNR, CDR2 FQNEAQ (reference sequence). Trimming cost V 5 bases and J 10 bases; bases outside gene matches: 4. The length of the CDR3 is 13 residues. The CDR3 loop reads CASSLTGESPLHF. The CDR3 region has the DNA TGTGCCAGCAGCCTGACAGGGGAATCACCCCTCCACTTT.

The chain has TRBV28 and TRBJ2-5; weak D call: TRBD1 (6 bases). The CDR3 is 13 amino acids. Germline loops: CDR1 MDHEN, CDR2 SYDVKM. Deletions cut 3 bases from V and 2 bases from J, with 7 bases between. CDR3 DNA sequence: TGTGCCAGCAGTTTCGGACAGCAAGAGACCCAGTACTTC. Its protein product is CASSFGQQETQYF.

This rearrangement joins TRBV7-2 to TRBJ1-1; D gene ambiguous. V was cut by 4 bases and J by 2 bases, with 8 bases left in between. There are 13 residues in the CDR3. Germline CDR1 SGHTA, CDR2 FQGNSA. The CDR3 loop is CASSYRVNTEAFF. The CDR3 nucleotides are TGTGCCAGCAGCTACCGGGTCAACACTGAAGCTTTCTTT.

J is TRBJ2-7 and V is TRBV5-6; TRBD1 matches at 12 bases. Germline-derived CDR1 and CDR2 are SGHDT and YYEEEE. The CDR3 runs to 15 residues. J lost 2 bases, V lost 2 bases, and 2 bases had no gene match. CDR3 coding DNA: TGTGCCAGCAGCTTTGGGACAGGGGGCGCCTACGAGCAGTACTTC. This codes for CASSFGTGGAYEQYF.

The CDR3 DNA sequence: TGTGCCAGCAGCGTAGGACGGGTAGCAGATACGCAGTATTTT. Encoded protein: CASSVGRVADTQYF. The rearrangement uses TRBV9 and TRBJ2-3; unclear D gene. This CDR3 is 14 amino acids long. The V gene lost 0 bases and the J gene lost 4 bases, with 9 bases spanning the gap. Germline CDR1 SGDLS, CDR2 YYNGEE.

V and J are TRBV30 and TRBJ1-4; a possible D gene is TRBD1 (6 bases). The V and J ends lost 3 bases and 11 bases respectively, with 13 bases between them. The CDR3 loop spans 12 amino acids. Germline assignment: CDR1 GTSNPN and CDR2 SVGIG (reference sequence). In nucleotides, the CDR3 is TGTGCCTGGAGGTTACAGGGAGAGAAACTGTTTTTT. This encodes CAWRLQGEKLFF. Complete variable domain (other parts from reference TRBV30 and TRBJ1-4): SQTIHQWPATLVQPVGSPLSLECTVEGTSNPNLYWYRQAAGRGLQLLFYSVGIGQISSEVPQNLSASRPQDRQFILSSKKLLLSDSGFYLCAWRLQGEKLFFGSGTQLSVL.

This sequence joins TRBV5-1 and TRBJ2-2; D unclear. The CDR3 runs to 14 residues. CDR1 is SGHRS, CDR2 YFSETQ, per germline. Trimming pared 3 bases from V and 5 bases from J, leaving 11 bases between. DNA for the CDR3: TGCGCCAGCAGCTCAGGAACGGAAACCGGGGAGCTGTTTTTT. Translated: CASSSGTETGELFF.

The V gene is TRBV6-6, the J gene TRBJ2-3, with a possible D match to TRBD1 (6 bases). The germline gives CDR1 MNHNY, CDR2 SVGAGI (reference sequence). The CDR3 is 13 amino acids. V was pared by 7 bases and J by 0 bases, with 8 bases between. This CDR3 is CASTDSSTDTQYF. The CDR3 DNA reads TGTGCCAGCACGGACAGCAGCACAGATACGCAGTATTTT.

The chain links TRBV21-1 to TRBJ2-4; the table gives TRBD2 as D, unverified against the DNA. TRBV21-1 is a known pseudogene. The CDR3 loop spans 20 amino acids. CDR3 region: CASSNYIILAGALAKNSQYF. The CDR3 DNA sequence: TGTGCCAGCAGCAACTATATCATTCTAGCGGGGGCGCTAGCCAAAAACAGTCAGTACTTC.

This rearrangement joins TRBV7-2 to TRBJ2-7, with 9 nucleotides matching TRBD1. V lost 5 bases and J lost 2; bases outside the gene matches: 4. In germline, CDR1 is SGHTA, CDR2 FQGNSA. The CDR3 contains 14 residues. The chain's CDR3 is CASSPDRGAYEQYF. Written as DNA, the CDR3 is TGTGCCAGCAGCCCAGACAGGGGGGCCTACGAGCAGTACTTC.